This TCR beta chain was identified in a study of blood T cell repertoires in COVID-19. Only in-frame clones appear in the TCRdb table, and some are missing; sequencing was by immunoSEQ multiplex PCR. This table holds roughly 300,000 clones, 80% to 90% found once. This CDR3 is built from 14 residues. From germline, CDR1 is SGHDT and CDR2 YYEEEE. V was clipped by 0 bases and J by 3 bases; unmatched bases: 2. A word on this clone: Additional DNA sequences in this sample encode the identical CDR3.

This chain links TRBV5-6 with TRBJ2-7; the match to TRBD1 covers 8 bases. This TCR came from a man aged 18 to 30 who had recovered from COVID-19. Sequences were obtained from peripheral blood. In nucleotides, the CDR3 is TGTGCCAGCAGCTTGGGGACAGGGTACTACGAGCAGTACTTC. Translation: CASSLGTGYYEQYF. The full variable domain, rest sourced from reference TRBV5-6 and TRBJ2-7, is DAGVTQSPTHLIKTRGQQVTLRCSPKSGHDTVSWYQQALGQGPQFIFQYYEEEERQRGNFPDRFSGHQFPNYSSELNVNALLLGDSALYLCASSLGTGYYEQYFGPGTRLTVT.